This T cell receptor (beta chain) was profiled in a study of graft-versus-host responses after intestinal transplantation. Across the whole study: Multivisceral, liver-intestinal, or isolated intestinal grafts went to recipients. Every transplant recipient was induced with anti-thymocyte globulin, then maintained on tacrolimus and steroids for two to four years.

Worth noting for this clone: Its cognate antigen is unknown.

V lost 2 bases to trimming and J lost 2 bases; unmatched junction nucleotides: 5. From germline, CDR1 is SGHTA and CDR2 FQGTGA. This CDR3 comprises 16 residues. Study results and limitations: Early after transplant, HvG declines were associated with peak levels of circulating GvH clones. In recipient marrow, GvH clones were found, and some appeared first in ileum or blood.

TCRdb's table, derived via immunoSEQ multiplex PCR, lists solely in-frame clones and lacks some. The sample includes about 81,000 clones, 75% to 95% of them seen just once. The chain joins TRBV7-3 to TRBJ2-3; 9 nucleotides align to TRBD2. The specimen was unstimulated CD4+ T cells sorted from spleen or lymph node cells, collected before transplant. The origin of this receptor is a human donor who was the organ donor for an intestinal transplant. The CDR3 loop is CASSLGAGGPTDTQYF. The CDR3, as DNA: TGTGCCAGCAGCTTAGGGGCGGGGGGGCCCACAGATACGCAGTATTTT.